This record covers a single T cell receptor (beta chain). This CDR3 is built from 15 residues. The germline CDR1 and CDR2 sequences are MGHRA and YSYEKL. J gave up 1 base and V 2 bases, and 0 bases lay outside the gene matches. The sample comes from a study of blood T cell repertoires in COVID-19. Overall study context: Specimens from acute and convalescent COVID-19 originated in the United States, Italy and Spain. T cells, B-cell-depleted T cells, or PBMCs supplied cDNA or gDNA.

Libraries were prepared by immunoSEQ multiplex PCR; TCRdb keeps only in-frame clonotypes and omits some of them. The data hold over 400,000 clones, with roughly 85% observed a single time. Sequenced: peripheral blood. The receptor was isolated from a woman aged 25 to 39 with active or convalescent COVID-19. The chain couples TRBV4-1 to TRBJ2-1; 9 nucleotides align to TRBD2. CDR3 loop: CASSQLAGSYNEQFF. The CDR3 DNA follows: TGCGCCAGCAGCCAACTAGCGGGGTCCTACAATGAGCAGTTCTTC.